The 10 T cell receptor beta chains given below trace back to one sample, sequenced in a study of shared clonotypes between healthy human individuals. Sequencing was performed with immunoSEQ multiplex PCR; in TCRdb, only in-frame clones are kept and a portion is missing. This table holds roughly 890,000 clones, almost 95% found once. It was CD45RO-negative cells, positively selected for CCR7, that made up naive CD8 cells, with terminally differentiated effector memory CD45RA+ cells excluded. Sequencing was done on a sample of naive CD8+ T cells sorted from blood. The receptors come from a young man in good health.

J is TRBJ2-3 and V is TRBV10-3; the match to TRBD2 covers 11 bases. The length of the CDR3 is 14 residues. The ends lost 10 bases at V and 4 bases at J; junction bases unmatched: 7. CDR1 ENHRY and CDR2 SYGVKD come from the germline V gene. The CDR3 protein is CATQLAGVSDTQYF. In nucleotides, the CDR3 is TGTGCCACCCAACTAGCGGGAGTGTCAGATACGCAGTATTTT.

J is TRBJ1-3 and V is TRBV7-6; D gene uncertain. V shed 5 bases and J shed 6 bases, with 17 bases lying between them. The CDR3 covers 15 residues. Germline V gene lookup returns CDR1 SGHVS and CDR2 FNYEAQ. The CDR3 DNA follows: TGTGCCAGCAGCCCCGAACCGGCGGGAAAAAACACCATATATTTT. This codes for CASSPEPAGKNTIYF.

This chain uses TRBV6-5 with TRBJ2-7, with a weak D call TRBD1 (5 bases). Germline V lookup: CDR1 MNHEY, CDR2 SVGAGI. Between the trimmed V and J ends, which lost 2 bases and 2 bases, there was a span of 10 bases. There are 14 residues in the CDR3. The CDR3 spells CASSYGDSTYEQYF. The CDR3 coding sequence is TGTGCCAGCAGTTACGGTGACAGTACCTACGAGCAGTACTTC.

This chain connects TRBV29-1 to TRBJ2-1; 8 bases match TRBD2. The CDR3 is 15 residues long. Germline CDR1 is SQVTM and CDR2 is ANQGSEA. V dropped 1 base and J dropped 8; count of bases not matched to a gene: 10. The chain's CDR3 is CSVEVTGGRTDEQFF. CDR3 sequence (DNA): TGCAGCGTTGAAGTCACCGGCGGGAGGACGGATGAGCAGTTCTTC.

Details on this clone: Other DNA sequences in this sample translate to the same CDR3. The chain's CDR3 is CASQGTAYEQYF. As DNA, the CDR3 is TGTGCCAGCCAGGGGACAGCCTACGAGCAGTACTTC. The chain couples TRBV2 to TRBJ2-7; TRBD1 matches 7 bases. The CDR3 is 12 amino acids. The ends lost 8 bases at V and 2 bases at J; junction bases unmatched: 3. CDR1 is SNHLY and CDR2 is FYNNEI in the germline V gene.

This rearrangement joins TRBV6-6 to TRBJ1-1; a weak D match, TRBD1 (5 bases). Germline V gene data show CDR1 as MNHNY and CDR2 as SVGAGI (reference sequence). This CDR3 is 14 amino acids long. Trimming took off 5 bases at V and 0 bases at J, with 10 bases between the two ends. CDR3 protein: CASSLRQMNTEAFF. In nucleotides, the CDR3 is TGTGCCAGCAGTCTCCGACAGATGAACACTGAAGCTTTCTTT.

The chain has TRBV7-9 and TRBJ2-1; TRBD2 aligns across 11 bases. V trimming: 5 bases; J trimming: 12 bases; junction bases outside the gene matches: 12. CDR1 is SEHNR, CDR2 FQNEAQ, per germline (reference sequence). The CDR3 length is 15 residues. In DNA form, the CDR3 reads TGTGCCAGCAGCAACTTAGCGGGAGGGCCTAAGGGGCAGTTCTTC. Translated, it gives CASSNLAGGPKGQFF.

The chain couples TRBV11-2 to TRBJ2-5, with D possibly matching TRBD2 (6 bases). Per germline, CDR1 SGHAT and CDR2 FQNNGV. This CDR3 region has 15 residues. V was pared by 1 base and J by 4 bases, with 13 bases between. CDR3 in amino acids: CASSLVGTSAETQYF. DNA of the CDR3: TGTGCCAGCAGCTTAGTAGGGACTTCTGCAGAGACCCAGTACTTC.

The rearrangement joins TRBV7-9 to TRBJ1-4; no clear D. V lost 4 bases to trimming and J lost 0 bases, with 9 bases between them. Germline V gives CDR1 SEHNR, CDR2 FQNEAQ (reference sequence). The CDR3 is 15 amino acids. CDR3 amino acids: CASSSTEATNEKLFF. The CDR3 DNA reads TGTGCCAGCAGCTCAACAGAAGCAACTAATGAAAAACTGTTTTTT.

The chain recombines TRBV15 with TRBJ2-7, with TRBD1 matching 9 bases. Germline values: CDR1 LNHNV, CDR2 YYDKDF (reference sequence). CDR3 length: 14 residues. J lost 6 bases, V lost 6 bases, and 9 bases had no gene match. CDR3 bases: TGTGCCACCAGTTTACTGACAGGGGGGCTCGAGCAGTACTTC. As protein: CATSLLTGGLEQYF.